The sample holds one count of the clone carrying this T cell receptor beta chain. Other DNA sequences in this sample translate to the same CDR3. This specimen belongs to a study of shared clonotypes between healthy human individuals. Clones were sequenced by immunoSEQ multiplex PCR, and TCRdb holds only the in-frame ones, with some missing. The sample includes some 1,900,000 clones, over 85% of them seen just once. Naive-designated CD8 cells lacked CD45RO, were positively enriched for CCR7, and omitted terminally differentiated effector memory CD45RA+ cells. The specimen sequenced was naive CD8+ T cells sorted from blood. The clonotype comes from a young man in good health.

CDR3: CSVVTGATGELFF. The CDR3 region has the DNA TGCAGCGTTGTTACAGGGGCCACCGGGGAGCTGTTTTTT. This rearrangement joins TRBV29-1 to TRBJ2-2; 7 bases are a match to TRBD1. From germline, CDR1 is SQVTM and CDR2 ANQGSEA. Trimming took 4 bases from V and 4 from J; bases not matched to a gene: 3. The CDR3 length is 13 residues.